These 3 T cell receptor beta chains were sequenced from one sample in a study of tumor-infiltrating lymphocytes in primary liver carcinoma. Reverse transcription of approximately 500 ng total RNA with a constant-region primer produced TCR beta cDNA. Three nested multiplex PCR rounds, a slightly modified ARM-PCR method, built the TCR beta libraries. TRBV1-TRBV30 forward primers and a C-beta reverse primer were used in the first two PCR rounds, which each ran for approximately 11 cycles. TCRdb reprocessed the multiplex PCR reads via MiXCR and lists one record per CDR3 protein. The sample lists about 310,000 distinct CDR3 sequences; around 50% were seen once. They got blood RNA out of unsorted whole blood and also pulled out germline DNA. The material sequenced was peripheral blood. These receptors were obtained from a woman aged 30 to 39 with primary liver carcinoma and hepatitis B virus infection.

The chain employs TRBV12-3 or TRBV12-4 and TRBJ2-2; possible D gene TRBD1, 5 bases. This CDR3 contains 15 residues. Trimming removed 3 bases from V and 6 bases from J, with 14 bases in between. CDR3 residues: CASSFQGILAGELFF. For the CDR3, the DNA is TGTGCCAGCAGTTTCCAGGGTATCTTAGCCGGGGAGCTGTTTTTT.

This chain links TRBV11-2 with TRBJ2-3; D may match TRBD1 or TRBD2 (6 bases each). Germline assignment: CDR1 SGHAT and CDR2 FQNNGV. CDR3 length: 15 residues. Written as DNA, the CDR3 is TGTGTCAACACCCTAAAGGGGGGCAAGACAGATACGCAGTATTTT. The encoded protein is CVNTLKGGKTDTQYF.

The genes are TRBV28 and TRBJ1-3, with TRBD1 identical over 8 bases. The CDR3 is 17 amino acids. V lost 6 bases to trimming and J lost 0 bases; unmatched junction nucleotides: 10. CDR1 is MDHEN, CDR2 SYDVKM, per germline. DNA of the CDR3: TGTGCCAGCAGGCCTGGACAGGGATCTCGCTCTGGAAACACCATATATTTT. This gives the protein CASRPGQGSRSGNTIYF.